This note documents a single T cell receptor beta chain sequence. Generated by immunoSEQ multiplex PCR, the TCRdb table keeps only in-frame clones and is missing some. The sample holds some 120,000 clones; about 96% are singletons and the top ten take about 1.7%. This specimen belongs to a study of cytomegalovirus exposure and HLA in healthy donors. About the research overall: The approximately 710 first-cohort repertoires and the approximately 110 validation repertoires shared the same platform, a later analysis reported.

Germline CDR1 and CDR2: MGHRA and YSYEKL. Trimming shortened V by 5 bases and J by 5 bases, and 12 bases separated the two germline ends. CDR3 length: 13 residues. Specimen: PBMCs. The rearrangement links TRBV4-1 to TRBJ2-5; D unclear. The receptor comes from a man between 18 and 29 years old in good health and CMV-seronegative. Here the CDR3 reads CASSSARYETQYF. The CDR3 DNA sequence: TGCGCCAGCAGCAGCGCCCGCTACGAGACCCAGTACTTC.